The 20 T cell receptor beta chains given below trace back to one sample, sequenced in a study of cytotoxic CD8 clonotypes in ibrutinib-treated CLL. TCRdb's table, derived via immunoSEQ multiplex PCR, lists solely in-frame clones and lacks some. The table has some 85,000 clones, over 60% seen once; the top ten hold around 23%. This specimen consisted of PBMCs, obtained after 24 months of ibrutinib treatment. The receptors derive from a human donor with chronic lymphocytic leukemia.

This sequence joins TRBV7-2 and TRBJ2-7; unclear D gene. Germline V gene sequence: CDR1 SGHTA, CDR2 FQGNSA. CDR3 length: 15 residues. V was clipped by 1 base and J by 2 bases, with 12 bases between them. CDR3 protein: CASSLGFAVTYEQYF. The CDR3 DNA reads TGTGCCAGCAGCTTAGGATTCGCGGTCACCTACGAGCAGTACTTC.

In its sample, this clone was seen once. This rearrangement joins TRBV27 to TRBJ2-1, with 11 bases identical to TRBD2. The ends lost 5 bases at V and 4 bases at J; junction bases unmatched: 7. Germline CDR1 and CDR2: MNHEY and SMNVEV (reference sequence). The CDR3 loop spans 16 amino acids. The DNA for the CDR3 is TGTGCCAGCAGTACCCCAACTAGCGGGGGATACAATGAGCAGTTCTTC. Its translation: CASSTPTSGGYNEQFF.

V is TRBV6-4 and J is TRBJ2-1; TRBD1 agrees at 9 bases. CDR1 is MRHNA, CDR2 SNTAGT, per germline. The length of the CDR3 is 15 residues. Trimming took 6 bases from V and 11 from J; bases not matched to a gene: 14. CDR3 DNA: TGTGCCAGCAGCTCGCGGGACAGGGCCATCGACCAGCAGTTCTTC. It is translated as CASSSRDRAIDQQFF.

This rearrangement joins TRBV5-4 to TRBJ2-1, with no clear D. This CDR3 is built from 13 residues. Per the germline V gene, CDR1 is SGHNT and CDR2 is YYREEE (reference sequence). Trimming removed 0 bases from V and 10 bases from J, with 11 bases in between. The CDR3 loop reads CASSLEERWEQFF. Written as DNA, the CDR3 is TGTGCCAGCAGCTTGGAGGAGAGATGGGAGCAGTTCTTC.

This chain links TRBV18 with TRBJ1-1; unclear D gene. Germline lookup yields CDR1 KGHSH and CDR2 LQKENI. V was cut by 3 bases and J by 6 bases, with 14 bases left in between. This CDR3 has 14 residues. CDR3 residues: CASSPFFMVPEAFF. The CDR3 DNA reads TGTGCCAGCTCACCTTTCTTCATGGTTCCTGAAGCTTTCTTT.

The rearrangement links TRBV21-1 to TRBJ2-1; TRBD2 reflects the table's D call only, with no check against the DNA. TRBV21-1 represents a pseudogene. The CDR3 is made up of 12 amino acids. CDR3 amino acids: CASSKVENEQFF. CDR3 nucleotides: TGTGCCAGCAGCAAAGTCGAGAATGAGCAGTTCTTC.

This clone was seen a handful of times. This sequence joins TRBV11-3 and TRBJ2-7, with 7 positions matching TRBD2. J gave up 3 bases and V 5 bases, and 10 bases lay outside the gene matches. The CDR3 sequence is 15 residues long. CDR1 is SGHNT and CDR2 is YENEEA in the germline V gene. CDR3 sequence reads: CASSQQTAGDYEQYF. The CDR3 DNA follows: TGTGCCAGCAGCCAACAAACGGCGGGAGACTACGAGCAGTACTTC.

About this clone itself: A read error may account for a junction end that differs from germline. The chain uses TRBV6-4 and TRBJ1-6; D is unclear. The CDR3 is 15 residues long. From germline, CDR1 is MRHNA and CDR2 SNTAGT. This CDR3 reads CARSGEGQANSPLHF. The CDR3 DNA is TGTGCCAGAAGTGGCGAGGGCCAAGCTAATTCACCCCTCCACTTT.

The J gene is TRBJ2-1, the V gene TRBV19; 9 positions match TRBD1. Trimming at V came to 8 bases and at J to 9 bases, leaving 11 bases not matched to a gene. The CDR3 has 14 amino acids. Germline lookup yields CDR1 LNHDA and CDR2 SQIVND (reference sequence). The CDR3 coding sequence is TGTGCCAGTTACCGACAGGGGGAAGGTACTGAGCAGTTCTTC. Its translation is CASYRQGEGTEQFF.

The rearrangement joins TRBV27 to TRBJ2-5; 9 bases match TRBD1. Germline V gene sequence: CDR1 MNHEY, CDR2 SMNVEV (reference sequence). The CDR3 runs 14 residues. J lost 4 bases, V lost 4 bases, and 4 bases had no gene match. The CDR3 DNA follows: TGTGCCAGCAGTTGGGGACAGGGATCAGAGACCCAGTACTTC. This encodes CASSWGQGSETQYF.

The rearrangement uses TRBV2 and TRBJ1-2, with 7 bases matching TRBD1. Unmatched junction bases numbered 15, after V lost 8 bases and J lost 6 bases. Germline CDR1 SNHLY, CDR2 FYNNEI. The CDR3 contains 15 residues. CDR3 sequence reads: CASRTGTGAGHGYTF. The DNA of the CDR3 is TGTGCCAGCCGAACCGGAACAGGGGCGGGACATGGCTACACCTTC.

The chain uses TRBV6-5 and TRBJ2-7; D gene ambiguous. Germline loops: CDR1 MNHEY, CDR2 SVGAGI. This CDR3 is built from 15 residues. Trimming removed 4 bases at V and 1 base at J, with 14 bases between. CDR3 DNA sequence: TGTGCCAGCAGTTTAAACATGTTTTCATCCTACGAGCAGTACTTC. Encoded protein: CASSLNMFSSYEQYF.

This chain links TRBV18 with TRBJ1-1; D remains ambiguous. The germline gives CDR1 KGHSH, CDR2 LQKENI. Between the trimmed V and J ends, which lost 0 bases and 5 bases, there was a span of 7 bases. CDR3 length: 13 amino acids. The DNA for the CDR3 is TGTGCCAGCTCACCACCAACGGATACTGAAGCTTTCTTT. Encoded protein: CASSPPTDTEAFF. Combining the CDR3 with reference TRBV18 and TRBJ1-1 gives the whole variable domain NAGVMQNPRHLVRRRGQEARLRCSPMKGHSHVYWYRQLPEEGLKFMVYLQKENIIDESGMPKERFSAEFPKEGPSILRIQQVVRGDSAAYFCASSPPTDTEAFFGQGTRLTVV.

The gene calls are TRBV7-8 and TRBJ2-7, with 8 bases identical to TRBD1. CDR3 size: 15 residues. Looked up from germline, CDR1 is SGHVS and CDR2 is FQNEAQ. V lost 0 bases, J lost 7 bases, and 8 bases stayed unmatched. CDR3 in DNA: TGTGCCAGCAGCTTAGCCGGGACAGGCGTTGCGGAGCAGTACTTC. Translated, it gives CASSLAGTGVAEQYF.

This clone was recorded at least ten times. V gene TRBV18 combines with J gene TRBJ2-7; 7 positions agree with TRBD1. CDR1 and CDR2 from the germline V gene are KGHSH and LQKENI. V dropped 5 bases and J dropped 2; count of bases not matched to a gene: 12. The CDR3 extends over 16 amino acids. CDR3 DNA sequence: TGTGCCAGCTCAACCACAATAACACAGGGGCCCTACGAGCAGTACTTC. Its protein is CASSTTITQGPYEQYF. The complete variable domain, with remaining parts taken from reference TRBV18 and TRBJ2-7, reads NAGVMQNPRHLVRRRGQEARLRCSPMKGHSHVYWYRQLPEEGLKFMVYLQKENIIDESGMPKERFSAEFPKEGPSILRIQQVVRGDSAAYFCASSTTITQGPYEQYFGPGTRLTVT.

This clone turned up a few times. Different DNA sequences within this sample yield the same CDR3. Here the CDR3 DNA reads TGTGCCAGCTCACCAGGGGAGAACACTGAAGCTTTCTTT. The encoded protein is CASSPGENTEAFF. The chain links TRBV18 to TRBJ1-1, with D hard to call. The CDR3 runs 13 residues. Looked up from germline, CDR1 is KGHSH and CDR2 is LQKENI. Trimming shortened V by 2 bases and J by 1 base, and 5 bases separated the two germline ends.

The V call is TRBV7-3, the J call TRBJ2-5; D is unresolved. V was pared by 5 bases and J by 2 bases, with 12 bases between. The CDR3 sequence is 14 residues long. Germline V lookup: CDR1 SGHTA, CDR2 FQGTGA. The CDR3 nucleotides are TGTGCCAGCAGCCCCTCGGGCGTTCAAGAGACCCAGTACTTC. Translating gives CASSPSGVQETQYF.

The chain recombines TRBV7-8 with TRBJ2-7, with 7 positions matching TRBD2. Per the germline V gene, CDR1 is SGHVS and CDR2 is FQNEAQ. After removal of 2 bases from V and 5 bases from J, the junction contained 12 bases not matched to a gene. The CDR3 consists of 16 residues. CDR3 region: CASSLMGGIRNHEQYF. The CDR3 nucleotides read TGTGCCAGCAGCTTAATGGGAGGGATCCGAAACCACGAGCAGTACTTC.

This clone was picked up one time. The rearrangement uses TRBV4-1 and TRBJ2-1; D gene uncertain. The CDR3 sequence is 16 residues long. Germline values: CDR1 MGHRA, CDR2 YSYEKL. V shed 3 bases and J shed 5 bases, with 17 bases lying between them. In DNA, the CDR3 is TGCGCCAGCAGCCAGCCCGGTCGGTCCGATGACAATGAGCAGTTCTTC. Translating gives CASSQPGRSDDNEQFF.

DNA for the CDR3: TGTGCCAGCAGTGACAGGAGCTCCTACAATGAGCAGTTCTTC. It specifies CASSDRSSYNEQFF. The rearrangement joins TRBV6-1 to TRBJ2-1; D ambiguous. The CDR3 has 14 residues. Looked up from germline, CDR1 is MNHNS and CDR2 is SASEGT. V lost 3 bases, J lost 0 bases, and 6 bases lay in between.